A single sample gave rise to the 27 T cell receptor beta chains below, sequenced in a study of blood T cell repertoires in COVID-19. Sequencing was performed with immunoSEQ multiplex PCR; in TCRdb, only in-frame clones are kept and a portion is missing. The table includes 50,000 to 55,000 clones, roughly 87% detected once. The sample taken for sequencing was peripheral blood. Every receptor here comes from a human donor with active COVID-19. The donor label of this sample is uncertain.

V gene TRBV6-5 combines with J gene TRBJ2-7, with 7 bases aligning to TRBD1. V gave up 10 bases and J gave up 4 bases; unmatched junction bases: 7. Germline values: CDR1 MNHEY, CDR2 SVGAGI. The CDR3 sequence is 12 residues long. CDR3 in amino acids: CATRDRKYEQYF. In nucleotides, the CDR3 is TGTGCCACCCGGGACAGAAAATACGAGCAGTACTTC.

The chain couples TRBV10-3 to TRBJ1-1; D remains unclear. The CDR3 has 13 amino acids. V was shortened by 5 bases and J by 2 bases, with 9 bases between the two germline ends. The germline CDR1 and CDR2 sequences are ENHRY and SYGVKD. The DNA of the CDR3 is TGTGCCATCAGTCCCCTGGCTAACACTGAAGCTTTCTTT. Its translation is CAISPLANTEAFF.

CDR3 in amino acids: CASSFRGSSNQPQHF. CDR3 in DNA: TGTGCCAGCAGTTTTAGGGGGTCTTCCAATCAGCCCCAGCATTTT. The chain combines TRBV6-2 or TRBV6-3 with TRBJ1-5; tentative D call: TRBD1 (6 bases). CDR1 is MNHEY and CDR2 is SVGEGT in the germline V gene. The CDR3 is 15 residues long. Trimming removed 4 bases from V and 3 bases from J, with 13 bases in between.

The CDR3: CASSPLSGGNHYEQYF. CDR3 bases: TGTGCCAGCAGCCCCCTTAGCGGGGGTAATCACTACGAGCAGTACTTC. V is TRBV11-2 and J is TRBJ2-7; 9 positions agree with TRBD2. The germline V gene has CDR1 SGHAT and CDR2 FQNNGV. V shed 5 bases, J shed 3 bases, and the junction held 11 bases outside the gene matches. The CDR3 runs 16 residues.

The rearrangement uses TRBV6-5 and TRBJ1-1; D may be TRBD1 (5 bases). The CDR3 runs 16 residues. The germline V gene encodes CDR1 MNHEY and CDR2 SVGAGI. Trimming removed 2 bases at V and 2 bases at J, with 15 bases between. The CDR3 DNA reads TGTGCCAGCAGTTACGGGGGGGGAGGAAGAAACACTGAAGCTTTCTTT. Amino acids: CASSYGGGGRNTEAFF.

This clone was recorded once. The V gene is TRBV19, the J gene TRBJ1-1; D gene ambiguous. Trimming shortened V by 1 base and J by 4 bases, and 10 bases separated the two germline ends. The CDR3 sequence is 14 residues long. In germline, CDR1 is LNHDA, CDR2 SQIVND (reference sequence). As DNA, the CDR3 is TGTGCCAGTAGTATAGCTAGTCAGTGCACTGAAGCTTTCTTT. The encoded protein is CASSIASQCTEAFF.

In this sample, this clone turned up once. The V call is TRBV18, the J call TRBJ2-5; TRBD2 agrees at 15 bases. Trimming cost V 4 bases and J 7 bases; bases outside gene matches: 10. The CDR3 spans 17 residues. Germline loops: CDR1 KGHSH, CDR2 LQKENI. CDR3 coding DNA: TGTGCCAGCTCACTACCGGGACTAGCGGGGGGCGCGTCGACCCAGTACTTC. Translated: CASSLPGLAGGASTQYF. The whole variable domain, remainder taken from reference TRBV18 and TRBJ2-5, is NAGVMQNPRHLVRRRGQEARLRCSPMKGHSHVYWYRQLPEEGLKFMVYLQKENIIDESGMPKERFSAEFPKEGPSILRIQQVVRGDSAAYFCASSLPGLAGGASTQYFGPGTRLLVL.

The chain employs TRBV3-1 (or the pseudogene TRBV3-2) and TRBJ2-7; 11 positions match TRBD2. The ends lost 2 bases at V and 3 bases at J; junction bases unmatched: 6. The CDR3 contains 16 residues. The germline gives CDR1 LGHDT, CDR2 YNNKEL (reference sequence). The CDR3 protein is CASSQRGLAGHYEQYF. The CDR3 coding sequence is TGTGCCAGCAGCCAAAGAGGACTAGCGGGTCACTACGAGCAGTACTTC.

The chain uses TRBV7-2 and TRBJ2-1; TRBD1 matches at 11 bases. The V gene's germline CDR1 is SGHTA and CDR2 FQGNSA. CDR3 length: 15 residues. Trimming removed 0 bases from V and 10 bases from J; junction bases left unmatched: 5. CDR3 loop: CASSLAGQGAGEQFF. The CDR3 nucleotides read TGTGCCAGCAGCTTAGCAGGACAGGGGGCGGGGGAGCAGTTCTTC.

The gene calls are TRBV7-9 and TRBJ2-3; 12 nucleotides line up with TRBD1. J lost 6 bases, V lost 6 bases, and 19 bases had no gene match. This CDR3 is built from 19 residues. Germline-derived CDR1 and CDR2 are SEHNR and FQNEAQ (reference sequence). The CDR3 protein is CASRPSGTGGAGLGDTQYF. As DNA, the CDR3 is TGTGCCAGCAGACCCTCCGGGACAGGGGGCGCGGGTCTTGGCGATACGCAGTATTTT.

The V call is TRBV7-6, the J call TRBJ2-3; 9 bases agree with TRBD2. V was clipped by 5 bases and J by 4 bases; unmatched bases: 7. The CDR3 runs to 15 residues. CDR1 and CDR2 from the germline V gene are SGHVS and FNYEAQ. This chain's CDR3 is CASSLGGGASDTQYF. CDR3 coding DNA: TGTGCCAGCAGCCTCGGCGGGGGGGCTTCAGATACGCAGTATTTT.

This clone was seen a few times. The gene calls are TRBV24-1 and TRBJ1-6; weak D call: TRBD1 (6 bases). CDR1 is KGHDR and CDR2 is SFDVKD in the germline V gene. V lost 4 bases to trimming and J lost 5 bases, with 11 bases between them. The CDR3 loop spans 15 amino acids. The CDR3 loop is CATSEKDRNNSPLHF. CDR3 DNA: TGTGCCACCAGTGAGAAAGACAGGAATAATTCACCCCTCCACTTT.

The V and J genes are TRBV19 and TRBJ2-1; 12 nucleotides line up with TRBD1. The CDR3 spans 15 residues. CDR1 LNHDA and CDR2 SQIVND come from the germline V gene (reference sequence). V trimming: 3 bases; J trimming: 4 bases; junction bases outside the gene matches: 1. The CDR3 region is CASSMGQGAYNEQFF. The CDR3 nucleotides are TGTGCCAGTAGTATGGGACAGGGGGCGTACAATGAGCAGTTCTTC.

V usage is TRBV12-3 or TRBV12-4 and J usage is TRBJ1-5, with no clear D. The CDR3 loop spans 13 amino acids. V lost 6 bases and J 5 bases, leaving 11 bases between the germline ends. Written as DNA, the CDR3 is TGTGCCAGCAGCGTACGACGGGATCAGCCCCAGCATTTT. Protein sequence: CASSVRRDQPQHF.

CDR3 sequence (DNA): TGTGCCACCACGGACGGGGATGACACGCAGTATTTT. Amino acids: CATTDGDDTQYF. The rearrangement joins TRBV24-1 to TRBJ2-3; D perhaps matches TRBD2 (5 bases). CDR1 and CDR2 (germline): KGHDR, SFDVKD. Trimming shortened V by 8 bases and J by 9 bases, and 14 bases separated the two germline ends. The CDR3 extends over 12 amino acids.

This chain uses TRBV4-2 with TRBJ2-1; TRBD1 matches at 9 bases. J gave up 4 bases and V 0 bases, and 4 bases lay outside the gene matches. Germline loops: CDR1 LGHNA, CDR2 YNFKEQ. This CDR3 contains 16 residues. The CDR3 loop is CASSQDIGQGYNEQFF. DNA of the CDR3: TGTGCCAGCAGCCAAGATATAGGACAGGGGTACAATGAGCAGTTCTTC.

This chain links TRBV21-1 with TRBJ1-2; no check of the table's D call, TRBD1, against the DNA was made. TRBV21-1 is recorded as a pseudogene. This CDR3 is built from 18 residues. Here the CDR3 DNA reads TGTGCCAGCAAAAACAGCATAACCCCACCCCAAGTCTCCTATGGCTACACCTTC. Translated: CASKNSITPPQVSYGYTF.

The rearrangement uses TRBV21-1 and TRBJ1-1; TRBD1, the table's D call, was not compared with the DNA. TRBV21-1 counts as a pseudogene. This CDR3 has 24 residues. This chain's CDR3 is CASSKQGQGAPHRGTVTSNTEAFF. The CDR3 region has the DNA TGTGCCAGCAGCAAACAGGGACAGGGGGCACCCCACAGGGGCACGGTTACCTCGAACACTGAAGCTTTCTTT.

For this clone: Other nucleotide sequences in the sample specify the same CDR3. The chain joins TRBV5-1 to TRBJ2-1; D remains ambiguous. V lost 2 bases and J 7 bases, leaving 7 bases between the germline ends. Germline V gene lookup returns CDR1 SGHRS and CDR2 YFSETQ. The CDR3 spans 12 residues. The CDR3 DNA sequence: TGCGCCAGCAGCTTCTCCGGGAATGAGCAGTTCTTC. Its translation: CASSFSGNEQFF.

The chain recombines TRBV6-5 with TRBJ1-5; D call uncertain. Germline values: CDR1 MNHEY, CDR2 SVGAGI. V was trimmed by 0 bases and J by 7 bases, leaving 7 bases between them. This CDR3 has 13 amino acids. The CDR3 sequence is CASSYSRYQPQHF. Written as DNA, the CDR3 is TGTGCCAGCAGTTACTCGAGATACCAGCCCCAGCATTTT.

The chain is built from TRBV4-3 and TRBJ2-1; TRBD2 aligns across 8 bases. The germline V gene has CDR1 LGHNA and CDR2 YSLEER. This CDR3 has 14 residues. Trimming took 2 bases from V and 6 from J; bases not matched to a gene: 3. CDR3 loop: CASSQWTSPNEQFF. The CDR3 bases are TGCGCCAGCAGCCAATGGACTAGCCCCAATGAGCAGTTCTTC.

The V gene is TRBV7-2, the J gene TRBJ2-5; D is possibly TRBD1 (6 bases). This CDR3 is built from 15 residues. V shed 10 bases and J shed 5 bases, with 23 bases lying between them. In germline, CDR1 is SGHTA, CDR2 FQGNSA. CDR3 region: CATQGGRARGETQYF. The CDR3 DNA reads TGTGCCACGCAAGGCGGGCGGGCGAGGGGGGAGACCCAGTACTTC.

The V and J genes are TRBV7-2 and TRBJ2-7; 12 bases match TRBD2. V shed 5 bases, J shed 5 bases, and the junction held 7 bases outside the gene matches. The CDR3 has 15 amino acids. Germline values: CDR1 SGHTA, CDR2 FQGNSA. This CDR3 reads CASSPRTSGANEQYF. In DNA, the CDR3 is TGTGCCAGCAGCCCCAGGACTAGCGGGGCCAACGAGCAGTACTTC.

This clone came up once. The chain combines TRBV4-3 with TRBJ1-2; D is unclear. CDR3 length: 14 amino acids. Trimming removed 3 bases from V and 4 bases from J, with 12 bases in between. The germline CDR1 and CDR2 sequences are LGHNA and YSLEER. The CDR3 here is CASSQDTAFYGYTF. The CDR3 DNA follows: TGCGCCAGCAGCCAGGATACAGCCTTCTATGGCTACACCTTC.

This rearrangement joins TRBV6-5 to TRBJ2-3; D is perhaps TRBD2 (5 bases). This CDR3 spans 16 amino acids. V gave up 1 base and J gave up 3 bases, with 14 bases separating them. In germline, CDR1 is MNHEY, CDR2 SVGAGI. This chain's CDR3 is CASSYYGDVRTDTQYF. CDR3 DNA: TGTGCCAGCAGTTACTACGGGGATGTCAGGACAGATACGCAGTATTTT.

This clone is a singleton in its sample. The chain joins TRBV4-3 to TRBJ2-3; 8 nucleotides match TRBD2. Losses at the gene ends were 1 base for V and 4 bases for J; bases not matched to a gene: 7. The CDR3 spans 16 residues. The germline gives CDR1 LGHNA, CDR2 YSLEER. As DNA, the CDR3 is TGCGCCAGCAGCCAAGCATGGCGGGGGGTGGCAGATACGCAGTATTTT. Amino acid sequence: CASSQAWRGVADTQYF.

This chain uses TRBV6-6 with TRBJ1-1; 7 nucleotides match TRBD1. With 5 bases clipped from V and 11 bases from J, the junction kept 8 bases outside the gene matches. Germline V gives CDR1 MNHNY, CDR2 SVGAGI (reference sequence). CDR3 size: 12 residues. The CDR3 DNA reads TGTGCCAGCAGTCCTAGGACAGGTGACGCTTTCTTT. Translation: CASSPRTGDAFF.